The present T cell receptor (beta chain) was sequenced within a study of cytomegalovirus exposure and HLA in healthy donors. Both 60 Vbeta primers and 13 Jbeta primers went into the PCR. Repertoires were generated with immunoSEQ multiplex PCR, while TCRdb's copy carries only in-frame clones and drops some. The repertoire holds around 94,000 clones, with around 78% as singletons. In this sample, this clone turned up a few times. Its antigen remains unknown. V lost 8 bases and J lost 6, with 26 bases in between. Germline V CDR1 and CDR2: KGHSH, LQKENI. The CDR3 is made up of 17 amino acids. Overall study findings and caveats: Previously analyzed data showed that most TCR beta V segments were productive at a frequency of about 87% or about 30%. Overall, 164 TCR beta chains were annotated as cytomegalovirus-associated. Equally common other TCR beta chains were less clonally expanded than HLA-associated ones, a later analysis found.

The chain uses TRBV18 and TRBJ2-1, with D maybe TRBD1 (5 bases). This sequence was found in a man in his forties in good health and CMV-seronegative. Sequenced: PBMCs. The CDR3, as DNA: TGTGCCAGCCAGGGCGTCCTTGACACCCTCGGAATCAATGAGCAGTTCTTC. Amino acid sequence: CASQGVLDTLGINEQFF.